This TCR beta chain was identified in a study of low-dose radiotherapy and immunotherapy resistance in tumors. On the study more broadly: Per fraction, Cohort 2 was given 1 Gy every two weeks, accumulating a total of 13 Gy over 26 weeks. Nivolumab was given to patients as a 240 mg flat dose every two weeks, and ipilimumab at 1 mg/kg every six weeks. Both were delivered intravenously. Oral aspirin 300 mg was taken by patients daily for four cycles from cycle 1 day 1.

This clonotype occurred a few times. Time point specified: after trial treatment. Stated treatment: LDRT plus nivolumab, ipilimumab, low-dose cyclophosphamide and aspirin (RACIN trial). The study gave donors nivolumab, ipilimumab, aspirin, low-dose cyclophosphamide and low-dose radiotherapy. V dropped 0 bases and J dropped 0 bases, with 9 bases sitting between them. This CDR3 spans 15 amino acids. Germline CDR1 LNHNV, CDR2 YYDKDF (reference sequence). Gene-specific TRAV and TRBV primers were used for first-strand cDNA, covering alpha and beta chains. TCRs were put through approximately 20 PCR cycles of amplification with Phusion. A constant-region primer and the V-primer adapter served as the primer pair. One entry per CDR3 protein results from TCRdb running MiXCR on the reads. The data contain around 33,000 distinct CDR3 sequences, approximately 49% of them singletons.

The receptor was derived from a male donor with gallbladder cancer. The chain carries TRBV15 and TRBJ2-7, with D uncertain. The specimen was PBMCs, collected after low-dose radiotherapy plus immunotherapy. The CDR3 coding sequence is TGTGCCACCAGCAGAGATGAGGCGAGCTCCTACGAGCAGTACTTC. This encodes CATSRDEASSYEQYF.